This T cell receptor (beta chain) came from a study of prognosis after radiotherapy for stage I lung cancer. This clonotype was observed a handful of times. Using two-round multiplex PCR, the authors amplified TCR beta CDR3 from genomic DNA. Used in first-round PCR were primers specific to each TRBV and TRBJ gene. TCRdb called the multiplex PCR reads again in MiXCR, with one record for every CDR3 protein. The sample has tens of thousands of distinct CDR3 sequences, 35% to 45% seen once. CDR1 is DFQATT and CDR2 is SNEGSKA in the germline V gene (reference sequence). Trimming cost V 6 bases and J 0 bases, with 24 bases left between them. This CDR3 spans 18 amino acids.

This TCR derives from a donor over 45 with non-small cell lung cancer. This specimen consisted of PBMCs, obtained before or after stereotactic body radiation therapy (not recorded which). The chain uses TRBV20-1 and TRBJ2-1; tentative D call: TRBD2 (6 bases). CDR3 region: CSAQDSRTTRSSYNEQFF. The CDR3 region has the DNA TGCAGTGCCCAAGATAGCAGGACTACCCGATCCTCCTACAATGAGCAGTTCTTC.